This is a list of T cell receptor beta chains from one sample in a study of CD8 T cells in ankylosing spondylitis. MiXCR, applied by TCRdb to the 5' RACE reads, yields one record per CDR3 protein. The repertoire includes about 800,000 distinct CDR3 sequences, about 12% of them detected once, and 0.51% sits in the top ten. What was sequenced was blood, either unsorted or a sorted T cell fraction (not recorded which). Receptor source: a male donor with ankylosing spondylitis. Both conserved end residues are part of each CDR3.

V	J	CDR3
TRBV20-1	TRBJ2-7	CSASNRGPYEQYF
TRBV5-1	TRBJ1-1	CASSLDGVRTEAFF
TRBV28	TRBJ1-1	CASSRSGFGTEAFF
TRBV12-3/TRBV12-4	TRBJ1-3	CASSHRTGNTIYF
TRBV5-6	TRBJ1-6	CASSRLVLPSNSPLHF
TRBV30	TRBJ1-1	CAWSGGSYTEAFF
TRBV20-1	TRBJ2-4	CSGVDRIGKNIQYF
TRBV6-1	TRBJ2-7	CASSATLAGGGEQYF
TRBV28	TRBJ1-2	CTSRDDGYTF
TRBV28	TRBJ1-4	CASNIGTRQEKLFF
TRBV5-1	TRBJ2-1	CASSLRGRGNEQFF
TRBV6-1	TRBJ2-7	CASSPHRGKNYEQYF
TRBV5-1	TRBJ2-7	CASSLGTSGMYEQYF
TRBV25-1	TRBJ2-7	CASSELYTAYEQYF
TRBV18	TRBJ1-2	CASSRSDRGREGYTF
TRBV7-9	TRBJ2-3	CASSLSRGGTDTQYF
TRBV20-1	TRBJ2-7	CSARDWQYSYEQYF
TRBV28	TRBJ2-7	CASTKFSVPYEQYF
TRBV12-3/TRBV12-4	TRBJ1-1	CASSQRWGYTEAFF